This T cell receptor beta chain originates from a study of T cell responses to AZD1222 COVID-19 vaccine. Looking at the study overall: Pooled samples include second doses given at about 4 or 12 weeks. General study points: Only a handful of individuals given AZD1222 were seropositive at baseline. Close to half of all spike-specific TCRs reportedly target regions of the variants that are unmutated.

The V gene lost 5 bases and the J gene lost 8 bases, with 19 bases spanning the gap. Germline CDR1 reads SGHRS; CDR2 reads YFSETQ. The CDR3 extends over 14 amino acids. A note on this clone: The target antigen is unknown.

TCRdb's table, derived via immunoSEQ multiplex PCR, lists solely in-frame clones and lacks some. The repertoire holds roughly 150,000 clones, with roughly 90% as singletons. The chain couples TRBV5-1 to TRBJ1-1; D is ambiguous. The source was peripheral blood, collected on day 0 of AZD1222 vaccination. The sequence was collected from an adult in good health. CDR3 DNA sequence: TGCGCCAGCAGTACCACGACGATCTACGACGAAGCTTTCTTT. The encoded protein is CASSTTTIYDEAFF.